These T cell receptor beta chains were read from a single sample in a study of blood T cell repertoires in COVID-19. Produced via immunoSEQ multiplex PCR; TCRdb's table is partial and in-frame only. The sample lists over 90,000 clones, around nine tenths seen once, with approximately 5.1% in the top ten. Sequencing was done on a sample of peripheral blood. Receptors originate from a man aged 45-65 years with acute or convalescent COVID-19. Each CDR3 is given without its conserved first and last residue. Each record gives: clone size, V gene, CDR3 protein. Not all rows give a size; the values are once, few, many and, for expanded clones, a class.

NA | TRBV27 | ASSPDYGAAANYGYT
NA | TRBV11-2 | ASSFLSGSLDEQF
NA | TRBV27 | ASSSPSRDFLTGGSPLH
NA | TRBV6-5 | ASSKTGVPYEQY
NA | TRBV21-1 | ASSKGGGAQTYGYT
NA | TRBV7-2 | ASSLTGTANSPLH
NA | TRBV4-3 | ASSPQGFYNSPLH
NA | TRBV27 | ASSAQDNSYEQY
NA | TRBV7-9 | ASSYGQTEGDEQY
NA | TRBV5-1 | ASSLGPSGTGNEQF
NA | TRBV5-3 | ARSCPPQGGQPQH
NA | TRBV19 | ASSPSPGTGQETQY
NA | TRBV5-6 | ASSLARNYGRDNYGYT
NA | TRBV5-3 | ARNHRGNQPQH
NA | TRBV9 | ASSVESGTEAF
NA | TRBV27 | ASSLMFGTGGTDTQY
NA | TRBV2 | ASSARLQGEAF
NA | TRBV19 | ASSIDLLTGTGGYT
NA | TRBV5-1 | ASSHTSGTGYGANVLT
NA | TRBV6-5 | ASKRNQETQY
NA | TRBV3-1/TRBV3-2 | ASSQETGTGYGNTIY
NA | TRBV11-3 | ASSPRQAKGTDTQY
once | TRBV9 | ASSAQGAGNSPLH
many | TRBV3-1/TRBV3-2 | ASSRRQRGGGQY
once | TRBV30 | AWSTGLAGVNEQF